This T cell receptor beta chain was obtained from a study of T cell responses to AZD1222 COVID-19 vaccine. General study results and limits: Samples come after the peak T cell response, not at day 14.

The V end lost 0 bases, the J end lost 8 bases, and 20 bases lay between the germline ends. This CDR3 has 17 amino acids. Germline CDR1 is SGHTA and CDR2 is FQGNSA. Profiling relied on immunoSEQ multiplex PCR, and the TCRdb table lists in-frame clones only, not all of them. This sample has about 160,000 clones; 90% to 95% occur once, and the top ten carry 1.5% to 2%. Turning to this clone: Its antigen is still unknown.

The rearrangement joins TRBV7-2 to TRBJ2-4, with no clear D. The clonotype comes from an adult in good health. The sample here was peripheral blood, taken on day 0 of AZD1222 vaccination. The CDR3 nucleotides read TGTGCCAGCAGCTTAGCGCCGACTGCGTCGACGTGGGACATTCAGTACTTC. It specifies CASSLAPTASTWDIQYF. The full variable domain, with the rest looked up from reference TRBV7-2 and TRBJ2-4, is GAGVSQSPSNKVTEKGKDVELRCDPISGHTALYWYRQSLGQGLEFLIYFQGNSAPDKSGLPSDRFSAERTGGSVSTLTIQRTQQEDSAVYLCASSLAPTASTWDIQYFGAGTRLSVL.